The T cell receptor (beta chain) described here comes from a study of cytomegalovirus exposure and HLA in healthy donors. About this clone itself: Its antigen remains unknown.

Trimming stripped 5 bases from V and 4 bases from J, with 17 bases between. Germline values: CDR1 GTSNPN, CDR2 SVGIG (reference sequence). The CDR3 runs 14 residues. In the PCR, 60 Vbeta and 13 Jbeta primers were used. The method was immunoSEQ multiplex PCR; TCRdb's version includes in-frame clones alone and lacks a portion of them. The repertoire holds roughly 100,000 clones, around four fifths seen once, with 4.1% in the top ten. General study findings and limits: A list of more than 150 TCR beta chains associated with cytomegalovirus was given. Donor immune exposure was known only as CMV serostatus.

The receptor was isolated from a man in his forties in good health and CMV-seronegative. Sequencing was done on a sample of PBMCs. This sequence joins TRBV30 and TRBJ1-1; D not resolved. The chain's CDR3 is CAWLEGKGSTEAFF. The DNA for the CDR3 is TGTGCCTGGCTAGAGGGTAAGGGATCCACTGAAGCTTTCTTT.